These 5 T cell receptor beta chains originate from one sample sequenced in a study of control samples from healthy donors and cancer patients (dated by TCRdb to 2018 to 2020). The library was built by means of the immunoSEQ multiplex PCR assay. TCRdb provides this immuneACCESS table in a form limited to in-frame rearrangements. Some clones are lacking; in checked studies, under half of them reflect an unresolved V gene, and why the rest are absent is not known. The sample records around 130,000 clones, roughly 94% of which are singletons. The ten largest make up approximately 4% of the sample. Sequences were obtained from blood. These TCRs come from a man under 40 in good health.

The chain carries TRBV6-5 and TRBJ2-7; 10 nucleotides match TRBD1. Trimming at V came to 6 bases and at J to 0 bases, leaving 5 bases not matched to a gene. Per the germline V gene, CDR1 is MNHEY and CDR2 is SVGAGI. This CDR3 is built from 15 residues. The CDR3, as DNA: TGTGCCAGCAGAATCCGGGACAGGGGCTCCTACGAGCAGTACTTC. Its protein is CASRIRDRGSYEQYF.

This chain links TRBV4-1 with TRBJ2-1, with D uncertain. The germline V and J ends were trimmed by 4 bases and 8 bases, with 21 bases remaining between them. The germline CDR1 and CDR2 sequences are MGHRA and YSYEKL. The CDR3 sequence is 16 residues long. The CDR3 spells CASSRPEGPSPYEQFF. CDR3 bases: TGCGCCAGCAGCCGCCCGGAAGGGCCTAGTCCTTATGAGCAGTTCTTC.

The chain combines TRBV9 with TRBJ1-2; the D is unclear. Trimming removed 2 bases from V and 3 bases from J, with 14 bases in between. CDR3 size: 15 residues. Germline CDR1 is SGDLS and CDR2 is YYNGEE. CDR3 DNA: TGTGCCAGCAGCGTCGGCCAGGCGGGTTACTATGGCTACACCTTC. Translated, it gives CASSVGQAGYYGYTF.

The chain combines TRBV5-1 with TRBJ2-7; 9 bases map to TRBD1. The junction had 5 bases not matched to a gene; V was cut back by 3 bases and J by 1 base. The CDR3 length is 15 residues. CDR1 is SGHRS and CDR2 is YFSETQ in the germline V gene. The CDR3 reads CASSSGQGISYEQYF. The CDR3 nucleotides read TGCGCCAGCAGCTCAGGACAGGGGATATCCTACGAGCAGTACTTC. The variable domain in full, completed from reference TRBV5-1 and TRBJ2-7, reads KAGVTQTPRYLIKTRGQQVTLSCSPISGHRSVSWYQQTPGQGLQFLFEYFSETQRNKGNFPGRFSGRQFSNSRSEMNVSTLELGDSALYLCASSSGQGISYEQYFGPGTRLTVT.

CDR3: CASSLAAGIAGELFF. The DNA of the CDR3 is TGTGCCAGCAGCTTGGCGGCGGGTATCGCCGGGGAGCTGTTTTTT. The chain joins TRBV27 to TRBJ2-2, with a weak D call TRBD2 (5 bases). The germline V and J ends were trimmed by 6 bases and 6 bases, with 17 bases remaining between them. Germline-derived CDR1 and CDR2 are MNHEY and SMNVEV (reference sequence). This CDR3 spans 15 amino acids.